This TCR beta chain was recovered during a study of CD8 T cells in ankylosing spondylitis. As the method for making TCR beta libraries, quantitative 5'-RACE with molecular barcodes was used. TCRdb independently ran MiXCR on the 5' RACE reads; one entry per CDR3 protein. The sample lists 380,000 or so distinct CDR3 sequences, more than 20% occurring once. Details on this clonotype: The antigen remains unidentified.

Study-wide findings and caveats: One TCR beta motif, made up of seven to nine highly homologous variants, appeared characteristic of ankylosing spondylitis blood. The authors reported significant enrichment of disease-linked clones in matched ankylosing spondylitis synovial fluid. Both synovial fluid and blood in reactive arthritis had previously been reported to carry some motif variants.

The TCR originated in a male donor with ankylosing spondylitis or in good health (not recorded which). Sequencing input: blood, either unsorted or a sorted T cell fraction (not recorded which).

Written as DNA, the CDR3 is TGTGCCAGCAGCCCATGGGACAGTAACTATGGCTACACCTTC. Protein sequence: CASSPWDSNYGYTF. The chain has TRBV7-9 and TRBJ1-2, with 7 bases matching TRBD1. V was pared by 5 bases and J by 1 base, with 4 bases of the junction left unmatched. This CDR3 spans 14 amino acids. Per the germline V gene, CDR1 is SEHNR and CDR2 is FQNEAQ (reference sequence).